This TCR beta chain was sequenced during a study of cytomegalovirus exposure and HLA in healthy donors. The CDR3 spans 15 residues. Germline values: CDR1 MNHEY, CDR2 SMNVEV (reference sequence). Deletions cut 8 bases from V and 11 bases from J, with 25 bases between. A note on this clone: The antigen is not known.

PCR used 60 Vbeta primers and 13 Jbeta primers. Assay: immunoSEQ multiplex PCR; the TCRdb copy retains only in-frame clones and omits some. The sample includes 200,000 or so clones, 65% to 85% of them seen just once. General study results and limits: Later analysis identified a missense DCLRE1C variant that was linked to TCR beta V- and J-gene trimming. Cytomegalovirus-associated TCR beta chains were listed, numbering some 170.

The J gene is TRBJ2-1, the V gene TRBV27, with a possible D match to TRBD1 (5 bases). Sequencing was carried out using PBMCs. This TCR was recovered from a boy aged 2-9 years in good health and CMV-seronegative. In DNA form, the CDR3 reads TGTGCCAGCTTACCAATTCCTCCCGACAGCGCCAAGCAGTTCTTC. Protein: CASLPIPPDSAKQFF.